The 25 T cell receptor beta chains presented below share a single source sample, sequenced in a study of CD8 T cells in Susac syndrome. Reverse transcription of roughly 0.5 to 1 ug RNA used random hexamers. TCRdb reanalysed the immunoSEQ multiplex PCR reads using MiXCR and keeps one entry per CDR3 protein. The sample holds 200,000 or so distinct CDR3 sequences, 95% seen once. The sequencing sample was made of CD4+ T cells from PBMCs. These receptors all stem from a human donor with multiple sclerosis.

J is TRBJ2-7 and V is TRBV7-3, with D perhaps TRBD1 or TRBD2 (6 bases each). Trimming cost V 6 bases and J 6 bases, with 15 bases left between them. Germline CDR1 is SGHTA and CDR2 is FQGTGA. The CDR3 sequence is 13 residues long. The CDR3 here is CASSPLPGAEQYF. CDR3 DNA: TGTGCCAGCAGTCCTCTCCCGGGGGCCGAGCAGTACTTC.

V gene TRBV9 combines with J gene TRBJ2-3, with D perhaps TRBD1 (9 bases). Trimming pared 6 bases from V and 3 bases from J, leaving 20 bases between. The CDR3 contains 16 residues. CDR1 SGDLS and CDR2 YYNGEE come from the germline V gene. Here the CDR3 reads CASNPRGGQGTDTQYF. CDR3 DNA sequence: TGTGCCAGCAACCCTCGGGGGGGACAGGGAACAGATACGCAGTATTTT.

This chain links TRBV4-3 with TRBJ1-2, with D perhaps TRBD1 (5 bases). Germline V gene sequence: CDR1 LGHNA, CDR2 YSLEER. This CDR3 contains 14 residues. The V end lost 2 bases, the J end lost 7 bases, and 14 bases lay between the germline ends. CDR3 nucleotide sequence: TGCGCCAGCAGCCAAAACGCCGGGACTTCTGGCTACACCTTC. This codes for CASSQNAGTSGYTF.

This chain joins TRBV5-1 and TRBJ1-2, with D perhaps TRBD1 (6 bases). The CDR3 sequence is 14 residues long. Trimming removed 0 bases from V and 4 bases from J, with 10 bases in between. Looked up from germline, CDR1 is SGHRS and CDR2 is YFSETQ. CDR3 residues: CASSLGDRFYGYTF. CDR3 nucleotides: TGCGCCAGCAGCTTGGGAGACAGGTTCTATGGCTACACCTTC.

Remarks on this clonotype: An end of the junction does not agree with germline; a read error may underlie this. The V call is TRBV20-1, the J call TRBJ1-2; D possibly corresponds to TRBD1 (5 bases). The CDR3 spans 16 residues. In germline, CDR1 is DFQATT, CDR2 SNEGSKA (reference sequence). The CDR3 DNA reads TGCAGTGCCAGAGGACCTTCCGGGACCCCCAGGCATGGCTACACCTTC. Its translation is CSARGPSGTPRHGYTF.

The rearrangement uses TRBV5-1 and TRBJ2-5, with 9 bases identical to TRBD2. The CDR3 contains 15 residues. V lost 1 base and J lost 4; bases outside the gene matches: 5. Germline-derived CDR1 and CDR2 are SGHRS and YFSETQ. CDR3 region: CASSLPAGGGETQYF. CDR3 DNA: TGCGCCAGCAGCTTGCCAGCGGGGGGCGGAGAGACCCAGTACTTC.

The count of this clonotype is one. The V and J genes are TRBV20-1 and TRBJ2-1; the D is unclear. The CDR3 has 12 residues. The V gene's germline CDR1 is DFQATT and CDR2 SNEGSKA (reference sequence). Trimming took off 6 bases at V and 9 bases at J, with 15 bases between the two ends. The CDR3 nucleotides read TGCAGTGCAACGACCGTTCCGACTGAGCAGTTCTTC. Protein product: CSATTVPTEQFF.

The CDR3 DNA reads TGTGCCAGCAGCTTAATGAAGCTGGGGTACGAGCAGTACTTC. The encoded protein is CASSLMKLGYEQYF. The chain links TRBV7-2 to TRBJ2-7; unclear D gene. This CDR3 comprises 14 residues. V shed 2 bases and J shed 4 bases, with 12 bases lying between them. In germline, CDR1 is SGHTA, CDR2 FQGNSA.

The genes are TRBV15 and TRBJ2-2; D ambiguous. V was cut by 2 bases and J by 6 bases, with 4 bases left in between. This CDR3 comprises 12 residues. Germline CDR1 is LNHNV and CDR2 is YYDKDF (reference sequence). In DNA, the CDR3 is TGTGCCACCAGCAGACCCGCCGGGGAGCTGTTTTTT. Translation: CATSRPAGELFF.

This rearrangement joins TRBV19 to TRBJ1-2, with a tentative D call TRBD1 (5 bases). The CDR3 has 12 residues. Per the germline V gene, CDR1 is LNHDA and CDR2 is SQIVND (reference sequence). The germline V and J ends were trimmed by 6 bases and 2 bases, with 7 bases remaining between them. The DNA of the CDR3 is TGTGCCAGTAGGGGGGACAACTATGGCTACACCTTC. Protein product: CASRGDNYGYTF.

The chain uses TRBV27 and TRBJ1-2; D remains unclear. From germline, CDR1 is MNHEY and CDR2 SMNVEV (reference sequence). V lost 5 bases, J lost 2 bases, and 6 bases lay in between. This CDR3 is 12 amino acids long. This CDR3 is CASSNTNYGYTF. The DNA of the CDR3 is TGTGCCAGCAGTAATACCAACTATGGCTACACCTTC.

The V gene is TRBV30, the J gene TRBJ2-1; a weak D match, TRBD1 (6 bases). Germline CDR1 and CDR2: GTSNPN and SVGIG (reference sequence). The V end lost 0 bases, the J end lost 7 bases, and 10 bases lay between the germline ends. The CDR3 length is 13 residues. In DNA form, the CDR3 reads TGTGCCTGGAGTGTAACACAGGGAAATGAGCAGTTCTTC. Translated: CAWSVTQGNEQFF.

The V gene is TRBV5-4, the J gene TRBJ1-1, with D possibly TRBD1 on 6 matching bases. This CDR3 comprises 14 residues. CDR1 and CDR2 from the germline V gene are SGHNT and YYREEE (reference sequence). The ends were cut back, 0 bases at V and 3 bases at J, with 9 bases in the middle. The CDR3 bases are TGTGCCAGCAGCTTGGCAGGGGCGGACACTGAAGCTTTCTTT. Protein product: CASSLAGADTEAFF.

The genes are TRBV30 and TRBJ2-3; TRBD1 is a possible D gene (5 bases). Germline CDR1 is GTSNPN and CDR2 is SVGIG (reference sequence). The CDR3 loop spans 13 amino acids. V shed 2 bases and J shed 3 bases, with 9 bases lying between them. CDR3 amino acids: CAWSSPGTDTQYF. For the CDR3, the DNA is TGTGCCTGGAGTTCCCCAGGGACAGATACGCAGTATTTT.

About this clonotype: One junction end does not reproduce the germline sequence, and a read error may be involved. The gene calls are TRBV3-1 and TRBJ2-6; D uncertain. The CDR3 runs to 16 residues. CDR1 and CDR2 from the germline V gene are LGHDT and YNNKEL (reference sequence). CDR3 DNA: TGTGCCAGCAGCCCCTGGGCCAACTCTGGGGTCAACGTCCTGACTTTC. Its translation: CASSPWANSGVNVLTF.

The V call is TRBV3-1, the J call TRBJ2-3, with 12 nucleotides matching TRBD2. V trimming: 4 bases; J trimming: 4 bases; junction bases outside the gene matches: 6. CDR1 is LGHDT and CDR2 is YNNKEL in the germline V gene (reference sequence). The CDR3 sequence is 16 residues long. CDR3 protein: CASSPLASGGADTQYF. As DNA, the CDR3 is TGTGCCAGCAGCCCCCTCGCTAGCGGGGGGGCAGATACGCAGTATTTT.

The CDR3 nucleotides are TGTGCCAGCACCGTAGCGGGCCCGGCGAATGAGCAGTTCTTC. Protein sequence: CASTVAGPANEQFF. J is TRBJ2-1 and V is TRBV2; 7 nucleotides line up with TRBD2. The V gene end was trimmed by 7 bases and the J gene end by 7 bases; junction bases not matched to a gene: 10. From germline, CDR1 is SNHLY and CDR2 FYNNEI. The length of the CDR3 is 14 residues.

The V call is TRBV15, the J call TRBJ2-4; D remains ambiguous. Germline-derived CDR1 and CDR2 are LNHNV and YYDKDF (reference sequence). The CDR3 length is 14 residues. V lost 0 bases and J 4 bases, leaving 7 bases between the germline ends. The CDR3 DNA is TGTGCCACCAGCAGAGATTACAGTAAAAACATTCAGTACTTC. Protein product: CATSRDYSKNIQYF.

The chain has TRBV10-3 and TRBJ1-4; D not resolved. Deletions cut 4 bases from V and 5 bases from J, with 8 bases between. The CDR3 consists of 13 residues. Germline assignment: CDR1 ENHRY and CDR2 SYGVKD. The CDR3 protein is CAISAKNNEKLFF. CDR3 nucleotides: TGTGCCATCAGTGCTAAGAACAATGAAAAACTGTTTTTT.

V and J are TRBV6-4 and TRBJ2-3; TRBD2 might be the D (5 bases). Germline loops: CDR1 MRHNA, CDR2 SNTAGT. V lost 3 bases and J lost 8, with 6 bases in between. The CDR3 extends over 11 amino acids. As DNA, the CDR3 is TGTGCCAGCAGTGATACTAGTACGCAGTATTTT. Encoded protein: CASSDTSTQYF.

The rearrangement joins TRBV19 to TRBJ2-7; the D call may be TRBD1 or TRBD2 (5 bases each). The germline V gene has CDR1 LNHDA and CDR2 SQIVND (reference sequence). V was trimmed by 10 bases and J by 2 bases, leaving 24 bases between them. This CDR3 has 16 residues. The CDR3 bases are TGTGCCACTTCAAACATAAAGACTATGGGGGCCTACGAGCAGTACTTC. It specifies CATSNIKTMGAYEQYF.

This clonotype was picked up one time. The chain recombines TRBV4-2 with TRBJ2-2, with D possibly matching TRBD2 (5 bases). The germline CDR1 and CDR2 sequences are LGHNA and YNFKEQ. Trimming took off 4 bases at V and 0 bases at J, with 12 bases between the two ends. The CDR3 runs 16 residues. The chain's CDR3 is CASSLGKGANTGELFF. CDR3 DNA sequence: TGTGCCAGCAGCCTCGGGAAGGGCGCGAACACCGGGGAGCTGTTTTTT.

The chain links TRBV29-1 to TRBJ2-1; possibly TRBD2 for D (6 bases). The CDR3 spans 12 residues. The V gene lost 5 bases and the J gene lost 12 bases, with 17 bases spanning the gap. Looked up from germline, CDR1 is SQVTM and CDR2 is ANQGSEA. CDR3 sequence reads: CSVSSRERGQFF. The CDR3 DNA follows: TGCAGCGTTTCATCCCGGGAGAGAGGGCAGTTCTTC.

This clonotype was counted a single time. V and J are TRBV2 and TRBJ2-2; D not certain. CDR1 and CDR2 (germline): SNHLY, FYNNEI. V was cut by 7 bases and J by 7 bases, with 7 bases left in between. This CDR3 spans 11 amino acids. The CDR3 sequence is CASKIDGELFF. The DNA for the CDR3 is TGTGCCAGCAAGATTGACGGGGAGCTGTTTTTT.

This chain links TRBV9 with TRBJ2-7, with TRBD2 as a possible D gene (6 bases). This CDR3 is 15 amino acids long. Per the germline V gene, CDR1 is SGDLS and CDR2 is YYNGEE. Trimming took off 3 bases at V and 1 base at J, with 14 bases between the two ends. The CDR3 DNA sequence: TGTGCCAGCAGCGCCAAGGAGGCGGGGTCCTACGAGCAGTACTTC. Translated, it gives CASSAKEAGSYEQYF.